A selection of T cell receptor beta chains follows, all from one sample in a study of graft-versus-host responses after intestinal transplantation. The assay was immunoSEQ multiplex PCR, and TCRdb's table has in-frame clones only and misses some. The data hold 75,000 to 100,000 clones, with 90% to 95% observed a single time. The antigens for these receptors are not known. Sample: unstimulated CD8+ T cells sorted from spleen or lymph node cells, taken before intestinal transplant. The receptors shown here come from a human donor who received an intestinal transplant. CDR3s include the opening cysteine and the closing phenylalanine or tryptophan. D genes are given only for firm matches. Size values are once, few and many counts, or a class for expanded clones, and some rows have none.

j_gene	d_gene	abundance	len	v_gene	CDR3aa	CDR3nt
TRBJ2-1	NA	NA	16	TRBV4-1	CASSQVGIRSYNEQFF	TGCGCCAGCAGCCAAGTCGGGATCCGCTCCTACAATGAGCAGTTCTTC
TRBJ2-3	NA	NA	13	TRBV2	CASTQTTTDTQYF	TGTGCCAGCACCCAGACAACCACAGATACGCAGTATTTT
TRBJ2-5	TRBD2	NA	17	TRBV5-6	CASSLVGSGGSKETQYF	TGTGCCAGCAGCTTGGTTGGTAGCGGGGGGTCGAAAGAGACCCAGTACTTC
TRBJ1-1	NA	NA	12	TRBV15	CATSQVDTEAFF	TGTGCCACCAGCCAAGTAGACACTGAAGCTTTCTTT
TRBJ2-7	TRBD2	NA	19	TRBV5-4	CASSLRLAGDPRWVYEQYF	TGTGCCAGCAGCTTGAGACTAGCGGGGGACCCCCGTTGGGTTTACGAGCAGTACTTC
TRBJ1-2	NA	NA	14	TRBV16	CASSQGLVNYGYTF	TGTGCCAGCAGCCAGGGTCTAGTTAACTATGGCTACACCTTC
TRBJ2-1	NA	once	15	TRBV27	CASSLDQDTYNEQFF	TGTGCCAGCAGTTTAGATCAGGACACCTACAATGAGCAGTTCTTC
TRBJ2-3	NA	NA	13	TRBV28	CASSFPSTDTQYF	TGTGCCAGCAGTTTCCCTAGCACAGATACGCAGTATTTT
TRBJ2-7	NA	NA	14	TRBV27	CASSLGRGPLEQYF	TGTGCCAGCAGTTTGGGAAGGGGTCCCCTCGAGCAGTACTTC
TRBJ2-1	TRBD2	NA	15	TRBV30	CAWTSGISSYNEQFF	TGTGCCTGGACTAGCGGGATCAGCTCCTACAATGAGCAGTTCTTC
TRBJ2-2	NA	NA	11	TRBV29-1	CSVDPGGELFF	TGCAGCGTTGATCCCGGCGGGGAGCTGTTTTTT
TRBJ1-2	NA	NA	13	TRBV28	CASSFRPSGGYTF	TGTGCCAGCAGTTTTCGACCCAGCGGCGGCTACACCTTC
TRBJ1-2	NA	NA	13	TRBV27	CASSLGVGSGYTF	TGTGCCAGCAGTTTAGGTGTCGGGTCAGGCTACACCTTC
TRBJ1-1	NA	NA	13	TRBV4-1	CASSQDSTVEAFF	TGCGCCAGCAGCCAAGATAGTACCGTAGAAGCTTTCTTT
TRBJ2-1	TRBD1	NA	14	TRBV27	CASSPGTGGNEQFF	TGTGCCAGCAGCCCGGGGACAGGCGGCAATGAGCAGTTCTTC
TRBJ2-3	TRBD2	NA	14	TRBV6-4	CASSEGLGTDTQYF	TGTGCCAGCAGTGAAGGACTAGGCACAGATACGCAGTATTTT
TRBJ1-5	NA	NA	17	TRBV10-2	CASSESVGQGGNQPQHF	TGCGCCAGCAGTGAGTCGGTAGGTCAGGGCGGCAATCAGCCCCAGCATTTT
TRBJ2-5	TRBD1	NA	14	TRBV7-3	CASSQGQGQETQYF	TGTGCCAGCAGCCAAGGACAGGGGCAAGAGACCCAGTACTTC
TRBJ2-7	NA	few	14	TRBV7-9	CASSLVDSAYEQYF	TGTGCCAGCAGCTTGGTGGATAGCGCCTACGAGCAGTACTTC
TRBJ2-1	NA	NA	13	TRBV4-3	CASSQVLGNEQFF	TGCGCCAGCAGCCAAGTTCTCGGGAATGAGCAGTTCTTC
TRBJ1-6	TRBD1	NA	14	TRBV19	CASSMQGANSPLHF	TGTGCCAGTAGTATGCAGGGGGCGAATTCACCCCTCCACTTT
TRBJ2-7	TRBD2	NA	14	TRBV19	CASSASGPPNEQYF	TGTGCCAGTAGTGCTAGCGGACCCCCCAACGAGCAGTACTTC
TRBJ2-2	TRBD2	NA	16	TRBV7-8	CASSLGGLGLGGELFF	TGTGCCAGCAGCCTGGGGGGACTAGGGTTGGGCGGGGAGCTGTTTTTT
TRBJ2-3	NA	NA	15	TRBV9	CASSVGGAETDTQYF	TGTGCCAGCAGCGTTGGCGGAGCGGAGACAGATACGCAGTATTTT
TRBJ2-5	TRBD2	NA	15	TRBV6-5	CASTSRLAGGETQYF	TGTGCCAGCACCTCGCGGCTAGCGGGAGGGGAGACCCAGTACTTC
TRBJ2-5	NA	NA	14	TRBV30	CAYILEADQETQYF	TGTGCCTATATATTGGAGGCCGACCAAGAGACCCAGTACTTC
TRBJ2-5	TRBD2	once	17	TRBV4-3	CASSPNFGLAVEETQYF	TGCGCCAGCAGCCCCAACTTCGGACTAGCGGTCGAAGAGACCCAGTACTTC
TRBJ2-3	NA	once	14	TRBV9	CASSRGAGTDTQYF	TGTGCCAGCAGTCGGGGGGCCGGCACAGATACGCAGTATTTT
TRBJ2-1	NA	NA	12	TRBV5-1	CASSSNYNEQFF	TGCGCCAGCAGCTCAAATTACAATGAGCAGTTCTTC
TRBJ2-7	NA	NA	12	TRBV27	CASSLGQSEQYF	TGTGCCAGCAGTCTAGGACAGAGCGAGCAGTACTTC
TRBJ1-2	NA	NA	13	TRBV28	CASSLRGGYGYTF	TGTGCCAGCAGTTTACGAGGGGGCTATGGCTACACCTTC
TRBJ1-1	NA	NA	13	TRBV27	CASSLGRSGWAFF	TGTGCCAGCAGTTTAGGCCGTTCGGGGTGGGCTTTCTTT
TRBJ2-7	NA	NA	15	TRBV30	CAGAYRFSTSYEQYF	TGTGCCGGAGCTTATCGGTTTTCGACCTCCTACGAGCAGTACTTC
TRBJ1-1	NA	NA	13	TRBV11-2	CASSLEANTEAFF	TGTGCCAGCAGCTTAGAGGCGAACACTGAAGCTTTCTTT
TRBJ2-5	TRBD2	NA	15	TRBV6-5	CASGSSGSIGETQYF	TGTGCCAGCGGTTCTAGCGGGAGTATCGGAGAGACCCAGTACTTC
TRBJ1-1	NA	NA	13	TRBV7-6	CASSLSGNTEAFF	TGTGCCAGCAGCTTGTCGGGGAACACTGAAGCTTTCTTT
TRBJ1-2	NA	once	15	TRBV28	CASSKTPGLSYGYTF	TGTGCCAGCAGTAAAACACCGGGACTGTCCTATGGCTACACCTTC
TRBJ2-7	NA	once	14	TRBV11-2	CASSPSGYSYEQYF	TGTGCCAGCAGCCCCTCGGGGTACTCCTACGAGCAGTACTTC
TRBJ1-2	TRBD1	once	18	TRBV6-1	CASSEVLTGGFSQNGYTF	TGTGCCAGCAGTGAAGTCCTAACAGGGGGGTTTTCGCAGAATGGCTACACCTTC
TRBJ1-3	NA	NA	16	TRBV4-1	CASSSLGVETGNTIYF	TGCGCCAGCAGCTCCCTCGGGGTGGAGACCGGAAACACCATATATTTT
TRBJ2-1	NA	NA	16	TRBV15	CATSRRPGLLYNEQFF	TGTGCCACCAGCAGGCGACCGGGACTTCTATACAATGAGCAGTTCTTC
TRBJ1-5	NA	NA	15	TRBV7-8	CASSLVQNSNQPQHF	TGTGCCAGCAGCTTAGTACAGAATAGCAATCAGCCCCAGCATTTT
TRBJ2-7	TRBD1	once	15	TRBV9	CASSERDRPSYEQYF	TGTGCCAGCAGCGAGAGGGACAGACCCTCCTACGAGCAGTACTTC
TRBJ1-3	NA	NA	14	TRBV30	CAWSYRSSGNTIYF	TGTGCCTGGAGTTACAGGTCCTCTGGAAACACCATATATTTT
TRBJ2-7	TRBD1	NA	13	TRBV4-3	CASSHWTGDEQYF	TGCGCCAGCAGCCACTGGACAGGGGACGAGCAGTACTTC
TRBJ2-5	TRBD1	NA	15	TRBV10-2	CASSWDRGYQETQYF	TGCGCCAGCAGCTGGGACAGGGGGTACCAAGAGACCCAGTACTTC
TRBJ2-3	TRBD2	NA	16	TRBV5-6	CASSRPTSGVADTQYF	TGTGCCAGCAGCCGGCCGACTAGCGGGGTTGCAGATACGCAGTATTTT
TRBJ2-3	TRBD2	NA	16	TRBV5-1	CASRTSGTLGTDTQYF	TGCGCCAGCAGAACTAGCGGGACCCTGGGCACAGATACGCAGTATTTT